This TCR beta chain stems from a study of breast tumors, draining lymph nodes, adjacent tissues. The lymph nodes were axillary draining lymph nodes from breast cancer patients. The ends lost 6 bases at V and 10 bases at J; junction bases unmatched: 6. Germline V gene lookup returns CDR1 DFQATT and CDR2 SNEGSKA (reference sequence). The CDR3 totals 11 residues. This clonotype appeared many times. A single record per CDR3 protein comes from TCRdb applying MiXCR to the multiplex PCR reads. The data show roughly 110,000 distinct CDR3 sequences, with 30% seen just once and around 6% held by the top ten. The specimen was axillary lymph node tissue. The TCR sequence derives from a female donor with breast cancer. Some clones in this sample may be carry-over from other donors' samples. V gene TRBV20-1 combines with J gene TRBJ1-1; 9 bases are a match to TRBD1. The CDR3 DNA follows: TGCAGTGCCCAGGGGACAGGGTCAGCTTTCTTT. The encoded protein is CSAQGTGSAFF.